The rows below give T cell receptor beta chains drawn from one sample of a study of breast tumors, draining lymph nodes, adjacent tissues. TCRdb analysed the multiplex PCR reads with MiXCR anew, one entry per CDR3 protein. The sample has 26,000 or so distinct CDR3 sequences, about 24% seen once. The sequencing input was breast tumor tissue. These receptors all come from a female donor with breast cancer. Some clones in this sample may be carry-over from other donors' samples. The CDR3 runs from the conserved cysteine through the conserved F or W. A D gene is named only where the DNA matches it firmly. The size of a clone is reported for some rows only, either as once, few or many, or as a class for expanded clones.

v_gene: TRBV10-3
d_gene: TRBD1
j_gene: TRBJ1-1
abundance: few
CDR3nt: TGTGCCATAAGACCTGGACAGGACCCTGAAGCTTTCTTT
CDR3aa: CAIRPGQDPEAFF

v_gene: TRBV5-1
d_gene: -
j_gene: TRBJ2-5
abundance: many
CDR3nt: TGCGCCAGCAGCCTCCGGGGGAGTACCCCCGGCGAGACCCAGTACTTC
CDR3aa: CASSLRGSTPGETQYF

v_gene: TRBV20-1
d_gene: TRBD2
j_gene: TRBJ2-7
abundance: many
CDR3nt: TGCAGTGCTAGAGGGGATCCTAGCGGGAGCGGTATATACGAGCAGTACTTC
CDR3aa: CSARGDPSGSGIYEQYF

v_gene: TRBV28
d_gene: -
j_gene: TRBJ1-6
abundance: many
CDR3nt: TGTGCCAGCAGTTTTGTGACCTTCTCCTATAATTCACCCCTCCACTTT
CDR3aa: CASSFVTFSYNSPLHF

v_gene: TRBV29-1
d_gene: -
j_gene: TRBJ1-5
abundance: many
CDR3nt: TGCAGCGTTGGGGCAGGGGTCGGCCAGCCCCAGCATTTT
CDR3aa: CSVGAGVGQPQHF

v_gene: TRBV20-1
d_gene: TRBD2
j_gene: TRBJ2-7
abundance: -
CDR3nt: TGCAGTGCTGATACCATACTAGCGGGAGGGGGGGGGTACGAGCAGTACTTC
CDR3aa: CSADTILAGGGGYEQYF

v_gene: TRBV7-2
d_gene: -
j_gene: TRBJ2-1
abundance: many
CDR3nt: TGTGCCAGCAGCTTACTGGGGGCGCCCTACAATGAGCAGTTCTTC
CDR3aa: CASSLLGAPYNEQFF

v_gene: TRBV11-2
d_gene: -
j_gene: TRBJ2-2
abundance: many
CDR3nt: TGTGCCAGCAGCTTGAGTCTAGCGAGGACCGGGGAGCTGTTTTTT
CDR3aa: CASSLSLARTGELFF

v_gene: TRBV11-2
d_gene: TRBD1
j_gene: TRBJ2-7
abundance: many
CDR3nt: TGTGCCAGCAGCTTCGCCCACATGGGAGACAGGGGAAGATACGAGCAGTACTTC
CDR3aa: CASSFAHMGDRGRYEQYF

v_gene: TRBV6-5
d_gene: TRBD2
j_gene: TRBJ2-1
abundance: many
CDR3nt: TGTGCCAGCAGGGGGACTAGCGGGATCAATGAGCAGTTCTTC
CDR3aa: CASRGTSGINEQFF

v_gene: TRBV9
d_gene: -
j_gene: TRBJ2-1
abundance: many
CDR3nt: TGTGCCAGCAGCGTAGGTACCACCCTTTACAATGAGCAGTTCTTC
CDR3aa: CASSVGTTLYNEQFF

v_gene: TRBV6-7
d_gene: TRBD2
j_gene: TRBJ2-1
abundance: many
CDR3nt: TGTGCCAGCAGTTATGGTTCGGCGCTAGCGGGAGAAGTCGGCTACAATGAGCAGTTCTTC
CDR3aa: CASSYGSALAGEVGYNEQFF

v_gene: TRBV6-6
d_gene: TRBD2
j_gene: TRBJ2-1
abundance: many
CDR3nt: TGTGCCAGCCTCAGGGGAACTAGCGGCTTCTCCTACAATGAGCAGTTCTTC
CDR3aa: CASLRGTSGFSYNEQFF

v_gene: TRBV9
d_gene: -
j_gene: TRBJ2-2
abundance: many
CDR3nt: TGTGCCAGCAGCGTAGGGGAAGGGGCCCTGGGGGCCGGGGAGCTGTTTTTT
CDR3aa: CASSVGEGALGAGELFF

v_gene: TRBV11-2
d_gene: -
j_gene: TRBJ1-4
abundance: many
CDR3nt: TGTGCCAGCAGCTTGGTATCGCCTAATGAAAAACTGTTTTTT
CDR3aa: CASSLVSPNEKLFF

v_gene: TRBV28
d_gene: TRBD1
j_gene: TRBJ1-6
abundance: -
CDR3nt: TGTGCCAGCAGTCTTGACAGGGAGGAGTCACCCCTCCACTTT
CDR3aa: CASSLDREESPLHF

v_gene: TRBV6-6
d_gene: TRBD1
j_gene: TRBJ1-5
abundance: many
CDR3nt: TGTGCCAGCGGAAAATCTCGGACAGGGTATAATCAGCCCCAGCATTTT
CDR3aa: CASGKSRTGYNQPQHF

v_gene: TRBV19
d_gene: TRBD2
j_gene: TRBJ2-7
abundance: many
CDR3nt: TGTGCCAGTAGCAGCGGGACTAGCGGCTACGAGCAGTACTTC
CDR3aa: CASSSGTSGYEQYF

v_gene: TRBV25-1
d_gene: TRBD1
j_gene: TRBJ1-4
abundance: many
CDR3nt: TGTGCCAGCAGTGTTCTGACAGGGGGTCTAGTATGGGAAAAACTGTTTTTT
CDR3aa: CASSVLTGGLVWEKLFF

v_gene: TRBV5-4
d_gene: -
j_gene: TRBJ1-4
abundance: many
CDR3nt: TGTGCCAGCAGCACTGACGGTGCAACTAATGAAAAACTGTTTTTT
CDR3aa: CASSTDGATNEKLFF

v_gene: TRBV6-2/TRBV6-3
d_gene: -
j_gene: TRBJ2-3
abundance: many
CDR3nt: TGTGCCAGCAGTCGAGGGCCGGGCACAGATACGCAGTATTTT
CDR3aa: CASSRGPGTDTQYF

v_gene: TRBV7-3
d_gene: -
j_gene: TRBJ2-7
abundance: many
CDR3nt: TGTGCCAGCAGCTTAACGGTAGGGGGTGAGCAGTACTTC
CDR3aa: CASSLTVGGEQYF

v_gene: TRBV11-2
d_gene: TRBD2
j_gene: TRBJ2-7
abundance: many
CDR3nt: TGTGCCAGCAGTTTAACGCGGACGGGGGGGAGGTACGAGCAGTACTTC
CDR3aa: CASSLTRTGGRYEQYF

v_gene: TRBV27
d_gene: -
j_gene: TRBJ2-5
abundance: medium-sized
CDR3nt: TGTGCCAGCAGCCACGGCCCGTGGGAGACCCAGTACTTC
CDR3aa: CASSHGPWETQYF

v_gene: TRBV11-2
d_gene: TRBD1
j_gene: TRBJ1-4
abundance: -
CDR3nt: TGTGCCAGCAGCTTTTTACAGGGGACAACTAATGAAAAACTGTTTTTT
CDR3aa: CASSFLQGTTNEKLFF

v_gene: TRBV10-3
d_gene: -
j_gene: TRBJ2-7
abundance: medium-sized
CDR3nt: TGTGCCATCAGGGGGTCGACGGCGCAGCCCTACGAGCAGTACTTC
CDR3aa: CAIRGSTAQPYEQYF

v_gene: TRBV28
d_gene: -
j_gene: TRBJ1-6
abundance: many
CDR3nt: TGTGCCAGCAGTACCCCCGGAATCCCGACAGGCCCCATGGATTCACCCCTCCACTTT
CDR3aa: CASSTPGIPTGPMDSPLHF

v_gene: TRBV4-1
d_gene: TRBD1
j_gene: TRBJ1-1
abundance: -
CDR3nt: TGCGCCAGCAGCCAACCCGACAGGGCGACTGAAGCTTTCTTT
CDR3aa: CASSQPDRATEAFF

v_gene: TRBV20-1
d_gene: TRBD2
j_gene: TRBJ2-1
abundance: many
CDR3nt: TGCAGTGCCGGTAGCGGGAGCGCTTCGAGCTCCTACAATGAGCAGTTCTTC
CDR3aa: CSAGSGSASSSYNEQFF

v_gene: TRBV28
d_gene: TRBD2
j_gene: TRBJ2-1
abundance: many
CDR3nt: TGTGCCAGCAGGCGAGCGGGAAGCTCCTACAATGAGCAGTTCTTC
CDR3aa: CASRRAGSSYNEQFF

v_gene: TRBV9
d_gene: TRBD1
j_gene: TRBJ1-1
abundance: -
CDR3nt: TGTGCCAGCCATCCCGGACAGGGGGTTACTGAAGCTTTCTTT
CDR3aa: CASHPGQGVTEAFF

v_gene: TRBV12-3/TRBV12-4
d_gene: TRBD1
j_gene: TRBJ1-5
abundance: many
CDR3nt: TGTGCCAGCAGAAGGACAGGGGAGTATCAGCCCCAGCATTTT
CDR3aa: CASRRTGEYQPQHF

v_gene: TRBV29-1
d_gene: TRBD2
j_gene: TRBJ2-7
abundance: many
CDR3nt: TGCAGCCAAAGCGGGGGCTCCGAGCAGTACTTC
CDR3aa: CSQSGGSEQYF

v_gene: TRBV7-9
d_gene: TRBD1
j_gene: TRBJ2-1
abundance: -
CDR3nt: TGTGCCAGCAGCGTTACCGGGACAGGGGAGAATGAGCAGTTCTTC
CDR3aa: CASSVTGTGENEQFF

v_gene: TRBV29-1
d_gene: -
j_gene: TRBJ2-7
abundance: many
CDR3nt: TGCAGCGTTCAAGACAGAAACTACGAGCAGTACTTC
CDR3aa: CSVQDRNYEQYF

v_gene: TRBV13
d_gene: -
j_gene: TRBJ2-7
abundance: many
CDR3nt: TGTGCCAGCAGCCGACGGTGGGGGGCGCCTAGTTCCTACGAGCAGTACTTC
CDR3aa: CASSRRWGAPSSYEQYF

v_gene: TRBV11-1
d_gene: -
j_gene: TRBJ2-3
abundance: medium-sized
CDR3nt: TGTGCCAGCAGCGCGACTAGAGATACGCAGTATTTT
CDR3aa: CASSATRDTQYF

v_gene: TRBV24-1
d_gene: TRBD2
j_gene: TRBJ2-1
abundance: many
CDR3nt: TGTGCCACCAGTACCGGGACTAGCGGTATTCTGTACAATGAGCAGTTCTTC
CDR3aa: CATSTGTSGILYNEQFF

v_gene: TRBV15
d_gene: -
j_gene: TRBJ1-2
abundance: many
CDR3nt: TGTGCCACCAGCAGAGATGCTTCGGGCTATGGCTACACCTTC
CDR3aa: CATSRDASGYGYTF

v_gene: TRBV20-1
d_gene: -
j_gene: TRBJ1-5
abundance: many
CDR3nt: TGCAGTGCTAGTGCAGGGGCGGGAAATCAGCCCCAGCATTTT
CDR3aa: CSASAGAGNQPQHF

v_gene: TRBV20-1
d_gene: -
j_gene: TRBJ1-5
abundance: medium-sized
CDR3nt: TGCAGTGCTAGGGATACAGGGCATCGCAATCAGCCCCAGCATTTT
CDR3aa: CSARDTGHRNQPQHF

v_gene: TRBV18
d_gene: TRBD1
j_gene: TRBJ1-2
abundance: few
CDR3nt: TGTGCCAGCTCACTAGTAGCGGACAGGGACTATGGCTACACCTTC
CDR3aa: CASSLVADRDYGYTF

v_gene: TRBV5-6
d_gene: TRBD1
j_gene: TRBJ1-2
abundance: many
CDR3nt: TGTGCCAGCAGCTTCCAGGGGGGCGGCTATGGCTACACCTTC
CDR3aa: CASSFQGGGYGYTF

v_gene: TRBV9
d_gene: TRBD2
j_gene: TRBJ2-5
abundance: medium-sized
CDR3nt: TGTGCCAGCAGCGTAGGGGAGGGCGAGAGGGGAGAGACCCAGTACTTC
CDR3aa: CASSVGEGERGETQYF

v_gene: TRBV5-1
d_gene: TRBD2
j_gene: TRBJ2-5
abundance: many
CDR3nt: TGCGCCAGCAGCTCCCTCACTAGCGGGAGGGCAGGGGAGACCCAGTACTTC
CDR3aa: CASSSLTSGRAGETQYF

v_gene: TRBV6-1
d_gene: -
j_gene: TRBJ1-5
abundance: many
CDR3nt: TGTGCCAGCAGTGCGACACAGGTATTGCCCCAGCATTTT
CDR3aa: CASSATQVLPQHF

v_gene: TRBV5-4
d_gene: TRBD2
j_gene: TRBJ2-7
abundance: -
CDR3nt: TGTGCCAGCAGCCCCGACGTCGGGGGAGGGCTCACGTCCTACGAGCAGTACTTC
CDR3aa: CASSPDVGGGLTSYEQYF

v_gene: TRBV20-1
d_gene: TRBD2
j_gene: TRBJ2-1
abundance: many
CDR3nt: TGCAGTGCTTCCCCGAGCGGGAGATACAATGAGCAGTTCTTC
CDR3aa: CSASPSGRYNEQFF

v_gene: TRBV6-5
d_gene: -
j_gene: TRBJ2-1
abundance: medium-sized
CDR3nt: TGTGCCAGCAGTTGGGGACTCCGAGGCCACAATGAGCAGTTCTTC
CDR3aa: CASSWGLRGHNEQFF

v_gene: TRBV15
d_gene: -
j_gene: TRBJ2-5
abundance: many
CDR3nt: TGTGCCACCAGCAGGGATATCGGGACCCAGTACTTC
CDR3aa: CATSRDIGTQYF

v_gene: TRBV11-1
d_gene: -
j_gene: TRBJ1-3
abundance: many
CDR3nt: TGTGCCAGCAGCCGGGACACTTACTCTGGAAACACCATATATTTT
CDR3aa: CASSRDTYSGNTIYF

v_gene: TRBV7-2
d_gene: -
j_gene: TRBJ1-2
abundance: many
CDR3nt: TGTGCCAGCAGCTTAGTAGCCAATGTGGACTATGGCTACACCTTC
CDR3aa: CASSLVANVDYGYTF